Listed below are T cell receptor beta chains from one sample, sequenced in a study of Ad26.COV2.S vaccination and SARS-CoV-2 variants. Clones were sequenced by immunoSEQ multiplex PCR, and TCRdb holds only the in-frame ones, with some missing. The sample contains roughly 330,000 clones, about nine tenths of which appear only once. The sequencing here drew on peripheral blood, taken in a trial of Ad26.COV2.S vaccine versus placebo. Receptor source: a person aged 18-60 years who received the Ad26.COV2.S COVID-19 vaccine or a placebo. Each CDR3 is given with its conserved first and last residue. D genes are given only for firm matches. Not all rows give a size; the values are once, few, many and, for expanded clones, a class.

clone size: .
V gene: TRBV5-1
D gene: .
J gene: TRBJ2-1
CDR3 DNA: TGCGCCAGCAGCTGGATGGGGTACAATGAGCAGTTCTTC
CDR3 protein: CASSWMGYNEQFF

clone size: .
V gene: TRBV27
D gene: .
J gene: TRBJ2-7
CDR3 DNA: TGTGCCAGCAGCCCCCAAGGGTTATGGTCAACCTACGAGCAGTACTTC
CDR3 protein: CASSPQGLWSTYEQYF

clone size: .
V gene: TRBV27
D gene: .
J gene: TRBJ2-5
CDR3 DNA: TGTGCCAGCAGTTTGGGTAGACTCCACCAAGAGACCCAGTACTTC
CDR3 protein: CASSLGRLHQETQYF

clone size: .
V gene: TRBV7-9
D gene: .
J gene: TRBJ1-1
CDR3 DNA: TGTGCCAGCAGCCATTGGTCCGGGCACACTGAAGCTTTCTTT
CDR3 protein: CASSHWSGHTEAFF

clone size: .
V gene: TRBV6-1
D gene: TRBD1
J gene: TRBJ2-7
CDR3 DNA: TGTGCCAGCAGTGAATATATGACAGGGGGCACCTACGAGCAGTACTTC
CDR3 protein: CASSEYMTGGTYEQYF

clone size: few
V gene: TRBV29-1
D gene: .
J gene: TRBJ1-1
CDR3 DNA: TGCAGCGTTGTAGGGAACACTGAAGCTTTCTTT
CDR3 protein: CSVVGNTEAFF

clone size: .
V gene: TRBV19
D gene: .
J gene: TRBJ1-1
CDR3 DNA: TGTGCCAGTAGTCTCGAGATAGGCCAGCGGACTGAAGCTTTCTTT
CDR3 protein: CASSLEIGQRTEAFF

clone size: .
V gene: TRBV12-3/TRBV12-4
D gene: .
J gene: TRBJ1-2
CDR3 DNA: TGTGCCAGCAGGTACATGTATGGCTACACCTTC
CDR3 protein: CASRYMYGYTF

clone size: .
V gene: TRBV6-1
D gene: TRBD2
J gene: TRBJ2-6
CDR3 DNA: TGTGCCAGCAGTGCCCTAGCGGGGGGGTCCTCTGGGGCCAACGTCCTGACTTTC
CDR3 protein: CASSALAGGSSGANVLTF

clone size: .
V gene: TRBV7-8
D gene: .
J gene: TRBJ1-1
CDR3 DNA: TGTGCCAGCAGCTTAGATCAGGTCCAGAACACTGAAGCTTTCTTT
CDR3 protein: CASSLDQVQNTEAFF

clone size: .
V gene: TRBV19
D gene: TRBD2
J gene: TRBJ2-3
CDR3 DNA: TGTGCCAGTAGAAGATTGGGGGGGGGCACAGATACGCAGTATTTT
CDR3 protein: CASRRLGGGTDTQYF

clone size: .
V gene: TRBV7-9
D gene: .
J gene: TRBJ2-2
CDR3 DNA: TGTGCCAGCAGCTTAACCGTCAGAGAGAACACCGGGGAGCTGTTTTTT
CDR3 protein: CASSLTVRENTGELFF

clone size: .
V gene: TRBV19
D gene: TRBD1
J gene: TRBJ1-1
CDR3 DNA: TGTGCCAGTGCCTACCCGGGACAGGGGAACACTGAAGCTTTCTTT
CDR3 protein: CASAYPGQGNTEAFF

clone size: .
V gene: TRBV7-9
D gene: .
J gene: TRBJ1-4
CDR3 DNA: TGTGCCAGCAGCTTCTCGTCGGGGAATGAAAAACTGTTTTTT
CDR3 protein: CASSFSSGNEKLFF

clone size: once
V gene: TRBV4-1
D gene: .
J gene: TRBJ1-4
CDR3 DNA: TGCGCCAGCAGCCTCCGACAGACCGTGTTTAGTGTTGAAAAACTGTTTTTT
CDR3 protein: CASSLRQTVFSVEKLFF

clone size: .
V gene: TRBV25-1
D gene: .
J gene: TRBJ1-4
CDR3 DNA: TGTGCCAGCAGTGAGCGGTTGGCAAATGAAAAACTGTTTTTT
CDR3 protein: CASSERLANEKLFF

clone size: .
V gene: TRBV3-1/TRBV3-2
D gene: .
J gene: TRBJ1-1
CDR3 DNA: TGTGCCAGCAGCCAAGATGGAGGGAGGTGGGCTGAAGCTTTCTTT
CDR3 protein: CASSQDGGRWAEAFF

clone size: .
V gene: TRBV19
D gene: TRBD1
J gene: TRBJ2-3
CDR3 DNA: TGTGCCAGTAGTTTTGACAGGGTATCTAGCACAGATACGCAGTATTTT
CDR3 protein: CASSFDRVSSTDTQYF

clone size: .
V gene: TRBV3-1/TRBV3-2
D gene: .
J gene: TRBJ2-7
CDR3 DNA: TGTGCCAGCAGCGCGCTCCTACCGACATCGGGGGCCGAGCAGTACTTC
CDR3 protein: CASSALLPTSGAEQYF

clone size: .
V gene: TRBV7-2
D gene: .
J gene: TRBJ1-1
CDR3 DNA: TGTGCCAGCAGCTGGGGGAACACTGAAGCTTTCTTT
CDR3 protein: CASSWGNTEAFF

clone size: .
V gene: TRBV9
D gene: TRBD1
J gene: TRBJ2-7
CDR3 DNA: TGTGCCAGCAGCGTAACCGGGACAGGGGGCTACGAGCAGTACTTC
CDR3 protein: CASSVTGTGGYEQYF

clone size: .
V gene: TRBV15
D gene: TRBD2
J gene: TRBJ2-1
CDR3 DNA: TGTGCCACCAGCAGAGACCCTAGCGGGAGGCGGGGCGGGGACAATGAGCAGTTCTTC
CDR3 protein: CATSRDPSGRRGGDNEQFF

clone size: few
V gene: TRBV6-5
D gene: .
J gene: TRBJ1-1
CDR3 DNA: TGTGCCAGCAACCCAGGAGCGAACACTGAAGCTTTCTTT
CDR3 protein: CASNPGANTEAFF

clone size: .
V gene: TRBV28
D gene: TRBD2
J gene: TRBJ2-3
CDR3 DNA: TGTGCCAGCAGGATGGGGGGGGGTACAGATACGCAGTATTTT
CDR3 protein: CASRMGGGTDTQYF

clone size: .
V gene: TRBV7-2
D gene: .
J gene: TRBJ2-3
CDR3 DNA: TGTGCCAGCAGCCCCCTTTCAACCACAGATACGCAGTATTTT
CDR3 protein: CASSPLSTTDTQYF

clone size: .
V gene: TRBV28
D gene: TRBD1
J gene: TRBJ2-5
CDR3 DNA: TGTGCCAGCAGTTCCGATCCGGGACAGGTCCAAGAGACCCAGTACTTC
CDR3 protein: CASSSDPGQVQETQYF

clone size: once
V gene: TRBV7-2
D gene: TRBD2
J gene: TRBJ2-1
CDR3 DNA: TGTGCCCGACAACAGACTAGCGGCTACAATGAGCAGTTCTTC
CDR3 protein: CARQQTSGYNEQFF

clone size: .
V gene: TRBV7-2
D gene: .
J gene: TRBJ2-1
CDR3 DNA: TGTGCCAGCAGCTTTCCGGGACCTACGGGGGAGCAGTTCTTC
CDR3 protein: CASSFPGPTGEQFF

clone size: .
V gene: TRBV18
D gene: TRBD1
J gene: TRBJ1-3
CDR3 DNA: TGTGCCAGCTCACCGTTCGACAGGGCCCGCTCTGGAAACACCATATATTTT
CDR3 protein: CASSPFDRARSGNTIYF

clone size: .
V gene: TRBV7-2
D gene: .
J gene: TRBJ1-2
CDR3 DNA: TGTGCCAGCAGCGCCCGTGCTGGTCAGTCTAACTATGGCTACACCTTC
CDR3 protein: CASSARAGQSNYGYTF

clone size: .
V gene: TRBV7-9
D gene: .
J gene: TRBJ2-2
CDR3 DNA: TGTGCCAGCAGCTTTACAGCGAGCTCGATCGGGGAGCTGTTTTTT
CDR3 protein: CASSFTASSIGELFF

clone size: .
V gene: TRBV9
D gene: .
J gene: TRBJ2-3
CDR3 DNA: TGTGCCAGCAGTAAGGCTAGCACAGATACGCAGTATTTT
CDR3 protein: CASSKASTDTQYF

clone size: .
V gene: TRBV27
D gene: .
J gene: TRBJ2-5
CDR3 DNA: TGTGCCAGCAGCCACTTTCAAGAGACCCAGTACTTC
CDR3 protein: CASSHFQETQYF

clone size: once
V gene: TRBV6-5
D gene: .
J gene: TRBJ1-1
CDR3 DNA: TGTGCCAGCAGTTATTATACTGAAGCTTTCTTT
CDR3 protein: CASSYYTEAFF

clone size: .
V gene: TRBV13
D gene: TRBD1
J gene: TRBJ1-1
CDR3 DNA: TGTGCCAGCAGCTTAGGGACAGGGAGCACTGAAGCTTTCTTT
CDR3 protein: CASSLGTGSTEAFF